This section outlines one TCR beta chain sequence together with its context. Here immunoSEQ multiplex PCR was the method, and the copy in TCRdb shows in-frame clones only, minus some. The sample has approximately 390,000 clones; nearly 90% are singletons. These data come from a study of blood T cell repertoires in COVID-19. Germline V gives CDR1 LNHDA, CDR2 SQIVND (reference sequence). There are 13 residues in the CDR3. J was trimmed by 6 bases and V by 10 bases; bases with no gene match: 9. The sequenced sample was peripheral blood. This sequence joins TRBV19 and TRBJ1-5; 7 bases line up with TRBD1. The sequence was obtained from a man between 18 and 29 years old with active or convalescent COVID-19. The CDR3 DNA follows: TGTGCCATGACTACAGGGGTTGTTCAGCCCCAGCATTTT. It translates to CAMTTGVVQPQHF. Combining the CDR3 with reference TRBV19 and TRBJ1-5 gives the whole variable domain DGGITQSPKYLFRKEGQNVTLSCEQNLNHDAMYWYRQDPGQGLRLIYYSQIVNDFQKGDIAEGYSVSREKKESFPLTVTSAQKNPTAFYLCAMTTGVVQPQHFGDGTRLSIL.